Described below is a single T cell receptor beta chain sequence and its context. This sample was included in a study of blood T cell repertoires in COVID-19. Study summary: COVID-19 samples collected from the United States, Italy and Spain covered acute and convalescent phases. Sources were T cells, B-cell-depleted T cells, or PBMCs; the material itself was cDNA or gDNA.

Methods used by the authors: Amplifying reference gene primers gave estimates of nucleated cell counts. The table came from immunoSEQ multiplex PCR; TCRdb's copy has only in-frame clones and leaves some out. V, J and clone size are those of that table, while D and trimming were read from the DNA. In the table there are fewer than 250,000 clones, 84% of which are singletons. Germline lookup yields CDR1 SGDLS and CDR2 YYNGEE. J gave up 4 bases and V 3 bases, and 25 bases lay outside the gene matches. This CDR3 region has 23 residues. This TCR was sampled from a man aged 50 to 60 with acute or convalescent COVID-19. V usage is TRBV9 and J usage is TRBJ2-1, with TRBD2 matching over 13 bases. Sequencing input: peripheral blood. CDR3 in DNA: TGTGCCAGCAGCGGAAGGCCTGGACTAGCGGGAGTTTCAAATCACCGGCTATACAATGAGCAGTTCTTC. Translating it yields CASSGRPGLAGVSNHRLYNEQFF.